Listed below are T cell receptor beta chains from one sample, sequenced in a study of T cell clonotyping in hematopoietic cell transplantation. Here immunoSEQ multiplex PCR was the method, and the copy in TCRdb shows in-frame clones only, minus some. The repertoire holds about 16,000 clones, with 93% as singletons. This sample comprised peripheral blood mononuclear cells, obtained before stem cell transplant. The receptors derive from a man aged 18-30 years with biphenotypic leukemia. Some clones in this sample may be carry-over from other donors' samples. CDR3s include the opening cysteine and the closing phenylalanine or tryptophan. The order of the fields is clone size, V gene, D gene, J gene, CDR3 DNA, CDR3 protein. The D gene is left open where the match is weak. Rows give clone size only sometimes, using once, few, many, or a class for an expanded clone.

abundance: NA
v_gene: TRBV5-1
d_gene: NA
j_gene: TRBJ1-3
CDR3nt: TGCGCCAGCAGCTTGGGGACAGCTGGAAACACCATATATTTT
CDR3aa: CASSLGTAGNTIYF

abundance: NA
v_gene: TRBV5-1
d_gene: TRBD1
j_gene: TRBJ2-7
CDR3nt: TGCGCCAGCAGCTCAACCGGGACAGACTCCTACGAGCAGTACTTC
CDR3aa: CASSSTGTDSYEQYF

abundance: NA
v_gene: TRBV4-3
d_gene: NA
j_gene: TRBJ1-5
CDR3nt: TGCGCCAGCAGCCAAGATAACAGACATAGCAATCAGCCCCAGCATTTT
CDR3aa: CASSQDNRHSNQPQHF

abundance: once
v_gene: TRBV6-6
d_gene: NA
j_gene: TRBJ2-7
CDR3nt: TGTGCCAGCAGCCCCACCGGGGTCTACGAGCAGTACTTC
CDR3aa: CASSPTGVYEQYF

abundance: NA
v_gene: TRBV2
d_gene: TRBD2
j_gene: TRBJ2-5
CDR3nt: TGTGCCAGCAGTGAAGCGGTAGCGGGAGAGACCCAGTACTTC
CDR3aa: CASSEAVAGETQYF

abundance: NA
v_gene: TRBV7-2
d_gene: NA
j_gene: TRBJ2-5
CDR3nt: TGTGCCAGCAGCTCTAGGGAAACCCTTCAAGAGACCCAGTACTTC
CDR3aa: CASSSRETLQETQYF

abundance: NA
v_gene: TRBV4-3
d_gene: NA
j_gene: TRBJ2-1
CDR3nt: TGCGCCAGCAGCCACCAGGGTTATAATGAGCAGTTCTTC
CDR3aa: CASSHQGYNEQFF

abundance: NA
v_gene: TRBV5-1
d_gene: NA
j_gene: TRBJ2-1
CDR3nt: TGCGCCAGCAGCTTGGAAGTGTTACAGGGGGGGGGCCAGGGTGCAAGTGAGCAGTTCTTC
CDR3aa: CASSLEVLQGGGQGASEQFF

abundance: NA
v_gene: TRBV20-1
d_gene: NA
j_gene: TRBJ2-7
CDR3nt: TGCAGTGCTAGTTTCAGTCGGGAGCAGTACTTC
CDR3aa: CSASFSREQYF

abundance: few
v_gene: TRBV6-5
d_gene: NA
j_gene: TRBJ1-1
CDR3nt: TGTGCCAGCAGTTCGCCCAGGACGGGGAACACTGAAGCTTTCTTT
CDR3aa: CASSSPRTGNTEAFF

abundance: NA
v_gene: TRBV5-6
d_gene: NA
j_gene: TRBJ1-1
CDR3nt: TGTGCCAGCAGCTTGGGGAGAGGCTACACTGAAGCTTTCTTT
CDR3aa: CASSLGRGYTEAFF

abundance: NA
v_gene: TRBV7-2
d_gene: NA
j_gene: TRBJ2-7
CDR3nt: TGTGCCAGCAGCTCTCGGCGGAAAGCGGACGAGCAGTACTTC
CDR3aa: CASSSRRKADEQYF

abundance: NA
v_gene: TRBV5-6
d_gene: TRBD1
j_gene: TRBJ2-2
CDR3nt: TGTGCCAGCAGGGAGACAGGGGCGAACACCGGGGAGCTGTTTTTT
CDR3aa: CASRETGANTGELFF

abundance: NA
v_gene: TRBV13
d_gene: NA
j_gene: TRBJ2-7
CDR3nt: TGTGCCAGCAGCTTAGCCAGGATGGGGTCCTACGAGCAGTACTTC
CDR3aa: CASSLARMGSYEQYF

abundance: NA
v_gene: TRBV6-5
d_gene: NA
j_gene: TRBJ1-4
CDR3nt: TGTGCCAGCAGTTACAGGGACCGAGAAAAACTGTTTTTT
CDR3aa: CASSYRDREKLFF

abundance: NA
v_gene: TRBV4-3
d_gene: NA
j_gene: TRBJ2-5
CDR3nt: TGCGCCAGCAGCCAAGAGTTAGAACAGGGCCCTCGACAAGAGACCCAGTACTTC
CDR3aa: CASSQELEQGPRQETQYF

abundance: once
v_gene: TRBV19
d_gene: NA
j_gene: TRBJ2-3
CDR3nt: TGTGCCAGTAGTATAGACACAGCAACTAGCACAGATACGCAGTATTTT
CDR3aa: CASSIDTATSTDTQYF

abundance: NA
v_gene: TRBV5-6
d_gene: TRBD2
j_gene: TRBJ2-1
CDR3nt: TGTGCCAGCAGCTTCCGAGCGGGGGTCTCCTACAATGAGCAGTTCTTC
CDR3aa: CASSFRAGVSYNEQFF

abundance: few
v_gene: TRBV18
d_gene: NA
j_gene: TRBJ2-3
CDR3nt: TGTGCCAGCTCACGTTCCCGGGGTGAGACAGATACGCAGTATTTT
CDR3aa: CASSRSRGETDTQYF

abundance: NA
v_gene: TRBV5-1
d_gene: NA
j_gene: TRBJ2-7
CDR3nt: TGCGCCAGCAGTGCATCGGGACGGCTCCCGTCCTACGAGCAGTACTTC
CDR3aa: CASSASGRLPSYEQYF

abundance: NA
v_gene: TRBV2
d_gene: NA
j_gene: TRBJ2-1
CDR3nt: TGTGCCAGCCAATACAGGGATGAGCAGTTCTTC
CDR3aa: CASQYRDEQFF

abundance: NA
v_gene: TRBV7-2
d_gene: NA
j_gene: TRBJ2-3
CDR3nt: TGTGCCAGCAGCACCCTTAGCGGCACAGATACGCAGTATTTT
CDR3aa: CASSTLSGTDTQYF

abundance: NA
v_gene: TRBV6-5
d_gene: NA
j_gene: TRBJ2-2
CDR3nt: TGTGCCAGCAGAAGGAACAGGGTTGGCACCGGGGAGCTGTTTTTT
CDR3aa: CASRRNRVGTGELFF

abundance: NA
v_gene: TRBV28
d_gene: NA
j_gene: TRBJ2-7
CDR3nt: TGTGCCAGCAGGGGGGCAGGGATGACCTACGAGCAGTACTTC
CDR3aa: CASRGAGMTYEQYF

abundance: NA
v_gene: TRBV4-3
d_gene: NA
j_gene: TRBJ1-6
CDR3nt: TGCGCCAGCAGCCCACACAGGGAGTTAGTTTCACCCCTCCACTTT
CDR3aa: CASSPHRELVSPLHF

abundance: once
v_gene: TRBV20-1
d_gene: NA
j_gene: TRBJ2-7
CDR3nt: TGCAGTGCGGTACAGGGCCACGAGCAGTACTTC
CDR3aa: CSAVQGHEQYF

abundance: NA
v_gene: TRBV29-1
d_gene: NA
j_gene: TRBJ2-7
CDR3nt: TGCAGCGTTGCGGGCAGGGACTCCTCCTACGAGCAGTACTTC
CDR3aa: CSVAGRDSSYEQYF

abundance: NA
v_gene: TRBV7-2
d_gene: TRBD1
j_gene: TRBJ1-4
CDR3nt: TGTGCCAGCAGCTTACCCGACAGGGCCACTAATGAAAAACTGTTTTTT
CDR3aa: CASSLPDRATNEKLFF

abundance: NA
v_gene: TRBV5-6
d_gene: NA
j_gene: TRBJ1-6
CDR3nt: TGTGCCAGCAGCTTGAAGTGGGGACAAAGGAGCTCCTATAATTCACCCCTCCACTTT
CDR3aa: CASSLKWGQRSSYNSPLHF

abundance: NA
v_gene: TRBV6-4
d_gene: NA
j_gene: TRBJ2-2
CDR3nt: TGTGCCAGCAGTGACTCGAGTGGGGGTACGGGGGAGCTGTTTTTT
CDR3aa: CASSDSSGGTGELFF

abundance: NA
v_gene: TRBV9
d_gene: NA
j_gene: TRBJ2-2
CDR3nt: TGTGCCAGCAGCGTAGCAGGGGACACCGGGGAGCTGTTTTTT
CDR3aa: CASSVAGDTGELFF

abundance: once
v_gene: TRBV9
d_gene: NA
j_gene: TRBJ1-2
CDR3nt: TGTGCCAGCAGCGTAGTGGGGTTTCCGGGTTATGGCTACACCTTC
CDR3aa: CASSVVGFPGYGYTF

abundance: NA
v_gene: TRBV27
d_gene: TRBD2
j_gene: TRBJ2-2
CDR3nt: TGTGCCAGCAGTTTTGGCGGGGGGGCCGGTTTGACCGGGGAGCTGTTTTTT
CDR3aa: CASSFGGGAGLTGELFF

abundance: NA
v_gene: TRBV7-8
d_gene: NA
j_gene: TRBJ2-3
CDR3nt: TGTGCCAGCAGCTTAGAGGTGCCAGCCAACATCGTCACAGATACGCAGTATTTT
CDR3aa: CASSLEVPANIVTDTQYF

abundance: NA
v_gene: TRBV25-1
d_gene: TRBD1
j_gene: TRBJ2-7
CDR3nt: TGTGCCAGCAGTGACCCGGGACAGGGGGCTTACGAGCAGTACTTC
CDR3aa: CASSDPGQGAYEQYF

abundance: NA
v_gene: TRBV5-1
d_gene: NA
j_gene: TRBJ1-2
CDR3nt: TGCGCCAGCAGCCCCCACTGGGGATCTGGCTACACCTTC
CDR3aa: CASSPHWGSGYTF

abundance: NA
v_gene: TRBV2
d_gene: NA
j_gene: TRBJ1-6
CDR3nt: TGTGCCAGCATTCGGGGATTGGGATCACCCCTCCACTTT
CDR3aa: CASIRGLGSPLHF

abundance: NA
v_gene: TRBV7-2
d_gene: NA
j_gene: TRBJ2-2
CDR3nt: TGTGCCAGCAGCTTAACCTCAGGGAACGGGGAGCTGTTTTTT
CDR3aa: CASSLTSGNGELFF

abundance: once
v_gene: TRBV6-4
d_gene: NA
j_gene: TRBJ2-2
CDR3nt: TGTGCCAGCAGTGACTCAGAGGTGAACACCGGGGAGCTGTTTTTT
CDR3aa: CASSDSEVNTGELFF

abundance: NA
v_gene: TRBV11-2
d_gene: NA
j_gene: TRBJ1-5
CDR3nt: TGTGCCAGCAGCTTAGTTGGGCAGGCGAATCAGCCCCAGCATTTT
CDR3aa: CASSLVGQANQPQHF

abundance: NA
v_gene: TRBV7-2
d_gene: TRBD2
j_gene: TRBJ2-1
CDR3nt: TGTGCCAGCAGCTTCGCGTCTAGCGGGGGGGCACTCAATGAGCAGTTCTTC
CDR3aa: CASSFASSGGALNEQFF

abundance: NA
v_gene: TRBV2
d_gene: NA
j_gene: TRBJ2-7
CDR3nt: TGTGCCCGCCAAGGAGGGGGCAACTACGAGCAGTACTTC
CDR3aa: CARQGGGNYEQYF

abundance: NA
v_gene: TRBV30
d_gene: TRBD1
j_gene: TRBJ2-7
CDR3nt: TGTGCCTGGGGGGGACAGGCGGGCGAGCAGTACTTC
CDR3aa: CAWGGQAGEQYF

abundance: NA
v_gene: TRBV7-2
d_gene: TRBD1
j_gene: TRBJ1-2
CDR3nt: TGTGCCAGCAGCCGGACAGGGAACAACTATGGCTACACCTTC
CDR3aa: CASSRTGNNYGYTF

abundance: NA
v_gene: TRBV5-1
d_gene: NA
j_gene: TRBJ2-1
CDR3nt: TGCGCCAGCAGCGGCGGACGGCCCTCCTACAATGAGCAGTTCTTC
CDR3aa: CASSGGRPSYNEQFF

abundance: NA
v_gene: TRBV12-5
d_gene: NA
j_gene: TRBJ2-5
CDR3nt: TGTGCTAGTGGTTTACGTGGGAAAGAGACCCAGTACTTC
CDR3aa: CASGLRGKETQYF

abundance: NA
v_gene: TRBV2
d_gene: NA
j_gene: TRBJ2-7
CDR3nt: TGTGCCAGCAGGGGGAGGGGGAATTCCTACGAGCAGTACTTC
CDR3aa: CASRGRGNSYEQYF

abundance: NA
v_gene: TRBV6-6
d_gene: TRBD1
j_gene: TRBJ1-2
CDR3nt: TGTGCCAGCAGTACCCGGGACAGGGAAGGCTACACCTTC
CDR3aa: CASSTRDREGYTF

abundance: NA
v_gene: TRBV30
d_gene: NA
j_gene: TRBJ1-2
CDR3nt: TGTGCCTGGAGTGTACTTGGCAGTAGGGCGGAAGGCTACACCTTC
CDR3aa: CAWSVLGSRAEGYTF

abundance: NA
v_gene: TRBV29-1
d_gene: NA
j_gene: TRBJ1-2
CDR3nt: TGCAGCGTTGGGGGAGGACAGTCCTATGGCTACACCTTC
CDR3aa: CSVGGGQSYGYTF